Sequencing of this TCR beta chain was carried out in a study of shared clonotypes between healthy human individuals. Naive CD8 cells were CD45RO-negative, positively selected for CCR7, excluding terminally differentiated effector memory CD45RA+ cells. Donors comprised only Caucasian adults living in Nashville, Tennessee. Broader study findings: Sequencing depth was expected to affect clonotype sharing among donors.

V shed 0 bases and J shed 1 base, with 8 bases lying between them. The length of the CDR3 is 15 residues. Germline CDR1 reads WSHSY; CDR2 reads SAAADI. About this clone itself: Its antigen is currently unknown.

In the original processing: Owing to the provision of junction-only sequences devoid of quality scores by immunoSEQ, filtering differed. The table came from immunoSEQ multiplex PCR; TCRdb's copy has only in-frame clones and leaves some out. Clonal size and the V and J genes are those of that table, whereas D and trimming came from the DNA. Of about 2 million clones listed, about 95% were seen once; the top ten hold 0.9% to 1.4%. The sample taken for sequencing was naive CD8+ T cells sorted from blood. The sequence derives from a man aged 18 to 29 in good health. The rearrangement uses TRBV10-2 and TRBJ2-3; D is unresolved. CDR3 DNA sequence: TGCGCCAGCAGTGAGTCGACGCAGGGCACAGATACGCAGTATTTT. This codes for CASSESTQGTDTQYF.